The rows below give T cell receptor beta chains drawn from one sample of a study of Ad26.COV2.S vaccination and SARS-CoV-2 variants. Repertoires were generated with immunoSEQ multiplex PCR, while TCRdb's copy carries only in-frame clones and drops some. The data hold 400,000 or so clones, with about 88% observed a single time. The sample was peripheral blood, taken in a trial of Ad26.COV2.S vaccine versus placebo. Receptors were obtained from a person between 18 and 60 years old who received the Ad26.COV2.S COVID-19 vaccine or a placebo. Both conserved end residues are part of each CDR3. Each record gives: D gene, CDR3 length, J gene, V gene, clone size, CDR3 protein, CDR3 DNA. The D gene is left open where the match is weak. Size tells how often a clone was seen (once, few, many) or the class of an expanded clone, and some rows leave it out.

- | 14 | TRBJ1-5 | TRBV3-1/TRBV3-2 | few | CASSRDVGNQPQHF | TGTGCCAGCAGCCGGGACGTAGGCAATCAGCCCCAGCATTTT
- | 15 | TRBJ2-3 | TRBV3-1/TRBV3-2 | - | CASSPAGNPTDTQYF | TGTGCCAGCAGCCCCGCAGGGAATCCCACAGATACGCAGTATTTT
TRBD2 | 19 | TRBJ2-1 | TRBV7-9 | - | CASSPRTSGGRSSYNEQFF | TGTGCCAGCAGCCCGCGGACTAGCGGGGGGCGGAGCTCCTACAATGAGCAGTTCTTC
- | 16 | TRBJ2-3 | TRBV6-5 | - | CASSYGGGVSTDTQYF | TGTGCCAGCAGTTACGGCGGCGGGGTTAGCACAGATACGCAGTATTTT
- | 12 | TRBJ1-2 | TRBV6-5 | - | CASRQEYYGYTF | TGTGCCAGTCGACAGGAATACTATGGCTACACCTTC
- | 14 | TRBJ1-1 | TRBV5-4 | - | CASSLIGRGAEAFF | TGTGCCAGCAGCTTAATTGGGCGGGGCGCTGAAGCTTTCTTT
- | 13 | TRBJ1-2 | TRBV7-2 | - | CASSLARIYGYTF | TGTGCCAGCAGCTTAGCGCGGATCTATGGCTACACCTTC
TRBD1 | 13 | TRBJ1-1 | TRBV11-2 | few | CASSLGTGAEAFF | TGTGCCAGCAGCTTAGGTACAGGGGCAGAAGCTTTCTTT
TRBD1 | 15 | TRBJ1-3 | TRBV5-5 | - | CASRYRDSSGNTIYF | TGTGCCAGCAGATACAGGGACAGCTCAGGAAACACCATATATTTT
- | 14 | TRBJ1-2 | TRBV28 | - | CASSVGGFWGGYTF | TGTGCCAGCAGCGTCGGGGGGTTTTGGGGTGGCTACACCTTC
- | 13 | TRBJ1-1 | TRBV9 | - | CASSIQAYTEAFF | TGTGCCAGCAGCATACAGGCCTACACTGAAGCTTTCTTT
- | 13 | TRBJ2-2 | TRBV10-3 | - | CAVSPGEAGELFF | TGTGCCGTCTCTCCAGGGGAAGCCGGGGAGCTGTTTTTT
TRBD1 | 16 | TRBJ1-2 | TRBV4-3 | once | CASSQGQGRGPYGYTF | TGCGCCAGCAGCCAGGGGCAGGGGAGGGGGCCTTATGGCTACACCTTC
- | 15 | TRBJ2-3 | TRBV15 | - | CATSIPGARSDTQYF | TGTGCCACCAGCATTCCAGGGGCCCGGTCAGATACGCAGTATTTT
TRBD1 | 17 | TRBJ1-6 | TRBV15 | - | CATSTGTDLSYNSPLHF | TGTGCCACCAGCACCGGGACAGATCTCTCCTATAATTCACCCCTCCACTTT
- | 15 | TRBJ1-1 | TRBV29-1 | - | CSFTPVGGADTEAFF | TGCAGCTTCACTCCCGTCGGGGGGGCGGACACTGAAGCTTTCTTT
- | 17 | TRBJ1-2 | TRBV12-5 | - | CASGLVQEGLVQDGYTF | TGTGCTAGTGGTTTGGTACAAGAGGGACTGGTACAGGATGGCTACACCTTC
- | 14 | TRBJ2-7 | TRBV18 | - | CASSPPTVSYEQYF | TGTGCCAGCTCACCACCAACGGTTTCCTACGAGCAGTACTTC
- | 18 | TRBJ2-6 | TRBV7-9 | - | CASSLRSGDASGANVLTF | TGTGCCAGCAGCTTACGGTCAGGGGATGCATCTGGGGCCAACGTCCTGACTTTC
- | 12 | TRBJ2-2 | TRBV7-9 | once | CASSEAAGELFF | TGTGCCAGCAGCGAGGCGGCCGGGGAGCTGTTTTTT
- | 15 | TRBJ2-2 | TRBV10-3 | - | CAISAETVNTGELFF | TGTGCCATCAGTGCAGAGACAGTTAACACCGGGGAGCTGTTTTTT
- | 11 | TRBJ2-7 | TRBV6-5 | - | CASSTTGEQYF | TGTGCCAGCAGTACCACCGGGGAGCAGTACTTC
- | 13 | TRBJ2-7 | TRBV7-8 | - | CASSLSGSYEQYF | TGTGCCAGCAGCCTCTCAGGCTCCTACGAGCAGTACTTC
- | 14 | TRBJ2-1 | TRBV3-1/TRBV3-2 | - | CASSQMATGDEQFF | TGTGCCAGCAGCCAAATGGCTACTGGCGATGAGCAGTTCTTC
- | 15 | TRBJ2-1 | TRBV10-3 | - | CAISDGENSYNEQFF | TGTGCCATCAGTGACGGGGAGAATTCCTACAATGAGCAGTTCTTC
- | 15 | TRBJ1-6 | TRBV3-1/TRBV3-2 | - | CASSQFSQDNSPLHF | TGTGCCAGCAGCCAATTTAGTCAGGATAATTCACCCCTCCACTTT
TRBD2 | 17 | TRBJ2-1 | TRBV4-3 | - | CASSQDLVAGGSSEQFF | TGCGCCAGCAGCCAAGATTTGGTCGCGGGGGGGTCGAGTGAGCAGTTCTTC
- | 16 | TRBJ2-7 | TRBV27 | - | CASSLSRLAGTYEQYF | TGTGCCAGCAGTTTATCGAGACTGGCGGGAACCTACGAGCAGTACTTC
- | 16 | TRBJ2-1 | TRBV3-1/TRBV3-2 | - | CASSRGTRSSYNEQFF | TGTGCCAGCAGCCGAGGGACACGTTCCTCCTACAATGAGCAGTTCTTC
- | 13 | TRBJ1-5 | TRBV6-6 | - | CASSYEISVPEHF | TGTGCCAGCAGTTATGAGATCAGCGTTCCCGAGCATTTT
- | 14 | TRBJ2-7 | TRBV15 | - | CATSSSFTPYEQYF | TGTGCCACCAGCAGTAGTTTTACCCCCTACGAGCAGTACTTC
- | 13 | TRBJ2-5 | TRBV30 | - | CAWRPNRAETQYF | TGTGCCTGGAGACCCAACAGGGCTGAGACCCAGTACTTC
- | 16 | TRBJ1-1 | TRBV7-8 | - | CASSSPHPQINTEAFF | TGTGCCAGCAGCTCACCCCACCCCCAGATAAACACTGAAGCTTTCTTT
- | 15 | TRBJ2-5 | TRBV6-2/TRBV6-3 | - | CASSYASRRGETQYF | TGTGCCAGCAGTTACGCGTCCAGGCGTGGGGAGACCCAGTACTTC
- | 13 | TRBJ1-1 | TRBV10-3 | few | CAISESISSEAFF | TGTGCCATCAGTGAGTCTATCTCTAGTGAAGCTTTCTTT
- | 15 | TRBJ2-2 | TRBV9 | once | CASSVEQGNTGELFF | TGTGCCAGCAGCGTAGAACAGGGGAACACCGGGGAGCTGTTTTTT
TRBD2 | 16 | TRBJ2-3 | TRBV18 | - | CASSPRGGYSTDTQYF | TGTGCCAGCTCACCACGGGGGGGATATAGCACAGATACGCAGTATTTT
- | 15 | TRBJ2-2 | TRBV11-2 | - | CASSLEYVGTGELFF | TGTGCCAGCAGCTTAGAATATGTGGGGACCGGGGAGCTGTTTTTT
- | 13 | TRBJ2-5 | TRBV25-1 | - | CASRGAAQETQYF | TGTGCCAGCAGGGGGGCAGCTCAGGAGACCCAGTACTTC
- | 13 | TRBJ2-7 | TRBV6-1 | once | CASSDPLSYEQYF | TGTGCCAGCAGTGACCCTCTCTCCTACGAGCAGTACTTC
- | 14 | TRBJ2-2 | TRBV11-1 | - | CASSWDINTGELFF | TGTGCCAGCAGCTGGGACATAAACACCGGGGAGCTGTTTTTT